The next 28 T cell receptor beta chains were all read from a single sample in a study of early T cells in non-severe SARS-CoV-2 infection. Each CDR3 protein is one row after TCRdb ran MiXCR on the 5' RACE reads. The sample lists 20,000 or so distinct CDR3 sequences; over 4% were seen once. Sequenced material: whole blood. The receptors were sampled from an adult who was a healthcare worker with PCR-confirmed SARS-CoV-2 infection or an uninfected control (not recorded which).

This clonotype is categorized as medium-sized. The chain recombines TRBV11-2 with TRBJ2-2; possible D gene TRBD1, 6 bases. V was clipped by 3 bases and J by 5 bases, with 19 bases between them. This CDR3 has 17 amino acids. Germline V gives CDR1 SGHAT, CDR2 FQNNGV. The DNA for the CDR3 is TGTGCCAGCAGCTTTCCGTTCTCGACAGGCGATACCGGGGAGCTGTTTTTT. This sequence encodes CASSFPFSTGDTGELFF.

This clonotype was observed a handful of times. V and J are TRBV10-3 and TRBJ2-7; tentatively, D is TRBD1 (6 bases). V was cut by 6 bases and J by 0 bases, with 12 bases left in between. This CDR3 has 14 amino acids. The germline V gene encodes CDR1 ENHRY and CDR2 SYGVKD. Written as DNA, the CDR3 is TGTGCCATCAGCCGGGACAAGGCCTCCTACGAGCAGTACTTC. This sequence encodes CAISRDKASYEQYF.

This clonotype was counted a few times. The chain combines TRBV3-1 with TRBJ2-5, with D hard to call. The CDR3 covers 10 residues. Germline V lookup: CDR1 LGHDT, CDR2 YNNKEL (reference sequence). Trimming stripped 3 bases from V and 5 bases from J, with 1 base between. CDR3 residues: CASSQETQYF. In DNA, the CDR3 is TGTGCCAGCAGCCAGGAGACCCAGTACTTC.

Ten or more counts support this clonotype. At one of its ends the junction is not consistent with the germline gene, which may arise from a read error. The chain carries TRBV18 and TRBJ2-7; D may be TRBD2 (6 bases). CDR3 size: 14 residues. Germline assignment: CDR1 KGHSH and CDR2 LQKENI. CDR3 DNA: TGTGCCAGCTCATCACCGGGAGAGGTCTACGAGCAGTACTTC. Protein product: CASSSPGEVYEQYF.

This clonotype is categorized as medium-sized. This chain joins TRBV6-5 and TRBJ1-6; no reliable D call. V was cut by 7 bases and J by 0 bases, with 19 bases left in between. Germline V lookup: CDR1 MNHEY, CDR2 SVGAGI. CDR3 length: 18 residues. This CDR3 is CASKLEGMSSSYNSPLHF. CDR3 nucleotides: TGTGCCAGCAAATTGGAGGGCATGTCAAGCTCCTATAATTCACCCCTCCACTTT.

This clonotype was recorded many times. CDR3 sequence (DNA): TGCAGTGCTAGAGACTACAGGGGCGCTTTCTTT. Its translation: CSARDYRGAFF. This chain connects TRBV20-1 to TRBJ1-1; 7 bases are a match to TRBD1. Germline V lookup: CDR1 DFQATT, CDR2 SNEGSKA (reference sequence). The V segment lost 0 bases and the J segment 11 bases; nucleotides outside the gene matches: 3. The CDR3 is 11 residues long.

There are many counts of this clonotype. This rearrangement joins TRBV7-2 to TRBJ2-1; D uncertain. Trimming took 5 bases from V and 10 from J, leaving 9 bases between them. CDR3 size: 11 residues. Per germline, CDR1 SGHTA and CDR2 FQGNSA. As DNA, the CDR3 is TGTGCCAGCAGCCCTTCGTTGGAGCAGTTCTTC. Protein sequence: CASSPSLEQFF.

By proportion, this clonotype is medium-sized. The chain couples TRBV7-6 to TRBJ1-2, with D perhaps TRBD1 (6 bases). Trimming took 5 bases from V and 5 from J, leaving 9 bases between them. The CDR3 covers 12 residues. Germline V gene lookup returns CDR1 SGHVS and CDR2 FNYEAQ. CDR3 in amino acids: CASSPDSYGYTF. In DNA, the CDR3 is TGTGCCAGCAGCCCGGACAGTTATGGCTACACCTTC.

This clonotype ranks as medium-sized. The chain employs TRBV29-1 and TRBJ1-1; D not certain. With 2 bases removed from V and 8 bases from J, the gap between germline ends came to 12 bases. The germline V gene has CDR1 SQVTM and CDR2 ANQGSEA. The CDR3 contains 12 residues. CDR3 nucleotides: TGCAGCGTTGAACTATCCTCCAAGGAAGCTTTCTTT. This translates into CSVELSSKEAFF.

Many counts were recorded for this clonotype. V gene TRBV29-1 combines with J gene TRBJ2-1; D unresolved. Per the germline V gene, CDR1 is SQVTM and CDR2 is ANQGSEA. The V gene lost 1 base and the J gene lost 1 base, with 8 bases spanning the gap. CDR3 length: 14 residues. Here the CDR3 reads CSVEGASSYNEQFF. CDR3 nucleotides: TGCAGCGTTGAAGGGGCATCGTCCTACAATGAGCAGTTCTTC.

This clonotype turned up a few times. The chain couples TRBV14 to TRBJ1-4; D is ambiguous. CDR3 length: 15 amino acids. V lost 3 bases to trimming and J lost 7 bases, with 15 bases between them. CDR1 SGHDN and CDR2 FVKESK come from the germline V gene. In DNA, the CDR3 is TGTGCCAGCAGCCAGCTGGGCACCGGCGGTGAAAAACTGTTTTTT. Translation: CASSQLGTGGEKLFF.

At least ten counts were recorded for this clonotype. The chain's CDR3 is CASRGGRASYNEQFF. The DNA for the CDR3 is TGTGCCAGCAGGGGCGGGAGGGCTTCCTACAATGAGCAGTTCTTC. The rearrangement links TRBV2 to TRBJ2-1, with 9 nucleotides matching TRBD2. The V gene end was trimmed by 6 bases and the J gene end by 1 base; junction bases not matched to a gene: 4. Germline assignment: CDR1 SNHLY and CDR2 FYNNEI. The CDR3 is 15 amino acids.

There are many counts of this clonotype. The chain links TRBV10-1 to TRBJ2-2; D is perhaps TRBD1 or TRBD2 (5 bases each). The CDR3 length is 12 residues. In germline, CDR1 is WNHNN, CDR2 SYGVQD (reference sequence). Trimming took 8 bases from V and 2 from J, leaving 6 bases between them. The CDR3 region is CASRGNTGELFF. The DNA of the CDR3 is TGCGCCAGCCGGGGCAACACCGGGGAGCTGTTTTTT.

This chain connects TRBV24-1 to TRBJ2-2; possibly TRBD1 or TRBD2 for D (7 bases each). CDR1 and CDR2 from the germline V gene are KGHDR and SFDVKD. Trimming cost V 4 bases and J 5 bases, with 19 bases left between them. The CDR3 has 17 residues. CDR3 in amino acids: CATSEPINRGGTGELFF. The CDR3 coding sequence is TGTGCCACCAGTGAGCCGATCAACAGGGGAGGGACCGGGGAGCTGTTTTTT.

This clonotype was seen repeatedly, ten times or more. The chain employs TRBV12-3 or TRBV12-4 and TRBJ2-2; TRBD2 aligns across 12 bases. V lost 4 bases to trimming and J lost 7 bases; unmatched junction nucleotides: 16. The CDR3 length is 19 residues. The CDR3 sequence is CASSSTGSSGRAWVGELFF. CDR3 in DNA: TGTGCCAGCAGTTCAACCGGGTCTAGCGGGAGGGCCTGGGTCGGGGAGCTGTTTTTT.

This chain links TRBV20-1 with TRBJ2-1, with D tentatively TRBD1 (6 bases). The germline V gene has CDR1 DFQATT and CDR2 SNEGSKA (reference sequence). This CDR3 is built from 14 residues. V lost 2 bases, J lost 8 bases, and 16 bases lay in between. The CDR3 nucleotides read TGCAGTGCTAGACCATCCCGCCAGGGGTATGAGCAGTTCTTC. Translation gives CSARPSRQGYEQFF.

This chain links TRBV7-3 with TRBJ2-3, with TRBD1 identical over 7 bases. Unmatched junction bases numbered 8, after V lost 5 bases and J lost 0 bases. This CDR3 comprises 16 residues. The germline V gene has CDR1 SGHTA and CDR2 FQGTGA. CDR3 in amino acids: CASSPRDRTSTDTQYF. The CDR3, as DNA: TGTGCCAGCAGCCCACGGGACAGAACTAGCACAGATACGCAGTATTTT. Full variable domain (missing parts from reference TRBV7-3 and TRBJ2-3): GAGVSQTPSNKVTEKGKYVELRCDPISGHTALYWYRQSLGQGPEFLIYFQGTGAADDSGLPNDRFFAVRPEGSVSTLKIQRTERGDSAVYLCASSPRDRTSTDTQYFGPGTRLTVL.

This clonotype was observed a few times. This chain uses TRBV5-1 with TRBJ2-7; 10 positions agree with TRBD1. The CDR3 totals 13 residues. In germline, CDR1 is SGHRS, CDR2 YFSETQ. V lost 4 bases to trimming and J lost 7 bases; unmatched junction nucleotides: 5. In DNA, the CDR3 is TGCGCCAGCAGCATCGGGACAGGGGAGGAGCAGTACTTC. This encodes CASSIGTGEEQYF. The entire variable domain, with the rest obtained from reference TRBV5-1 and TRBJ2-7, is as follows: KAGVTQTPRYLIKTRGQQVTLSCSPISGHRSVSWYQQTPGQGLQFLFEYFSETQRNKGNFPGRFSGRQFSNSRSEMNVSTLELGDSALYLCASSIGTGEEQYFGPGTRLTVT.

This clonotype has more than one count but fewer than ten. The CDR3 protein is CASTPAGDYSYEQYF. The CDR3 DNA follows: TGTGCCAGCACCCCCGCGGGGGATTATTCCTACGAGCAGTACTTC. The chain combines TRBV11-3 with TRBJ2-7; 7 bases match TRBD2. The V gene end was trimmed by 7 bases and the J gene end by 1 base; junction bases not matched to a gene: 10. The CDR3 totals 15 residues. CDR1 and CDR2 (germline): SGHNT, YENEEA. The whole variable domain, remainder taken from reference TRBV11-3 and TRBJ2-7, is EAGVVQSPRYKIIEKKQPVAFWCNPISGHNTLYWYLQNLGQGPELLIRYENEEAVDDSQLPKDRFSAERLKGVDSTLKIQPAELGDSAVYLCASTPAGDYSYEQYFGPGTRLTVT.

This clonotype was recorded a few times. The rearrangement uses TRBV20-1 and TRBJ1-2; D gene ambiguous. Trimming removed 2 bases from V and 6 bases from J, with 4 bases in between. In germline, CDR1 is DFQATT, CDR2 SNEGSKA (reference sequence). This CDR3 region has 10 residues. The CDR3 nucleotides read TGCAGTGCTAGACATCATGGCTACACCTTC. This translates into CSARHHGYTF.

The chain links TRBV24-1 to TRBJ2-3, with 13 bases aligning to TRBD2. CDR1 and CDR2 from the germline V gene are KGHDR and SFDVKD. V gave up 9 bases and J gave up 8 bases; unmatched junction bases: 7. The CDR3 covers 14 residues. CDR3 sequence (DNA): TGTGCCACCCAAGGACTAGCGGGAGTAGGTACGCAGTATTTT. This translates into CATQGLAGVGTQYF.

This clonotype was observed many times. The rearrangement joins TRBV5-5 to TRBJ2-5; D call uncertain. The V end lost 1 base, the J end lost 4 bases, and 20 bases lay between the germline ends. CDR3 length: 17 residues. Germline V CDR1 and CDR2: SGHKS, YYEKEE (reference sequence). Here the CDR3 reads CASSLTVKAYAGETQYF. The CDR3 nucleotides are TGTGCCAGCAGCTTGACAGTTAAGGCATACGCAGGAGAGACCCAGTACTTC.

This clonotype came up many times. This chain connects TRBV7-8 to TRBJ2-2; maybe TRBD1 (6 bases). Looked up from germline, CDR1 is SGHVS and CDR2 is FQNEAQ. The CDR3 is 18 residues long. Trimming took 5 bases from V and 1 from J, leaving 20 bases between them. CDR3 in amino acids: CASSMTTGAPLNTGELFF. In DNA form, the CDR3 reads TGTGCCAGCAGCATGACGACAGGAGCCCCGTTGAACACCGGGGAGCTGTTTTTT.

In this sample, this clonotype is medium-sized. The chain uses TRBV20-1 and TRBJ2-7; D tentatively fits TRBD1 or TRBD2 (5 bases each). The CDR3 length is 12 residues. Trimming left V 5 bases short and J 2 bases short, with 10 bases between. CDR1 and CDR2 from the germline V gene are DFQATT and SNEGSKA (reference sequence). The DNA for the CDR3 is TGCAGTGCTGGGACGTCTACCTACGAGCAGTACTTC. Amino acids: CSAGTSTYEQYF.

This clonotype is labeled as medium-sized. This chain uses TRBV4-2 with TRBJ1-6; D gene unclear. V was clipped by 1 base and J by 3 bases, with 7 bases between them. The CDR3 covers 15 residues. Germline V CDR1 and CDR2: LGHNA, YNFKEQ. The CDR3 here is CASSQGSDYNSPLHF. The CDR3, as DNA: TGTGCCAGCAGCCAAGGGTCCGACTATAATTCACCCCTCCACTTT.

By sample share, this clonotype is medium-sized. The V gene is TRBV19, the J gene TRBJ2-3, with D possibly matching TRBD1 (6 bases). The germline CDR1 and CDR2 sequences are LNHDA and SQIVND (reference sequence). The V and J ends lost 6 bases and 4 bases respectively, with 17 bases between them. The CDR3 is 15 amino acids. The CDR3 is CASRGWTAGADTQYF. Written as DNA, the CDR3 is TGTGCCAGTAGAGGTTGGACAGCTGGGGCAGATACGCAGTATTTT.

This clonotype was detected ten times or more. The chain uses TRBV10-3 and TRBJ2-1, with 7 bases that match TRBD1. The CDR3 consists of 17 residues. V dropped 6 bases and J dropped 7; count of bases not matched to a gene: 18. CDR1 is ENHRY, CDR2 SYGVKD, per germline. CDR3 nucleotides: TGTGCCATCAGAAAGTCTAGGGACAGCACCCTCGAGAATGAGCAGTTCTTC. This translates into CAIRKSRDSTLENEQFF.

The V gene is TRBV5-4, the J gene TRBJ2-2; no reliable D call. The CDR3 has 14 residues. Germline V lookup: CDR1 SGHNT, CDR2 YYREEE (reference sequence). The V end lost 1 base, the J end lost 4 bases, and 8 bases lay between the germline ends. CDR3 amino acids: CASSLYGFTGELFF. The CDR3, as DNA: TGTGCCAGCAGCTTGTACGGATTCACCGGGGAGCTGTTTTTT.